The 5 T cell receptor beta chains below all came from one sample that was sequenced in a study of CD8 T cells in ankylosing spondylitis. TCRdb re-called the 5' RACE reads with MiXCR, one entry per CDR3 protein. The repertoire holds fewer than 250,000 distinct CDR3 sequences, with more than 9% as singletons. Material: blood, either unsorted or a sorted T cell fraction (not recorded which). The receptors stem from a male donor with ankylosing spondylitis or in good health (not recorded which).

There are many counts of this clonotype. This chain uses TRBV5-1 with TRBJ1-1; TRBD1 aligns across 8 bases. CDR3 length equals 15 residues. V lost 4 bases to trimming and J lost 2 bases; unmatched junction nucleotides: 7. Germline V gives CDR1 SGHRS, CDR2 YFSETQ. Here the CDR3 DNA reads TGCGCCAGCAGCCCGGGGGGACAGGCTAACACTGAAGCTTTCTTT. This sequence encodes CASSPGGQANTEAFF.

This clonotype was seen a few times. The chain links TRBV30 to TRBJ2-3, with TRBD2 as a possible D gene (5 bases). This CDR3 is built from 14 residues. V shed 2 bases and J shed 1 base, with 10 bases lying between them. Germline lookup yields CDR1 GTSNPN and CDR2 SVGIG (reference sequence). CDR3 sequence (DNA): TGTGCCTGGAGTCCCTATAGCGGCACAGATACGCAGTATTTT. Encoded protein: CAWSPYSGTDTQYF.

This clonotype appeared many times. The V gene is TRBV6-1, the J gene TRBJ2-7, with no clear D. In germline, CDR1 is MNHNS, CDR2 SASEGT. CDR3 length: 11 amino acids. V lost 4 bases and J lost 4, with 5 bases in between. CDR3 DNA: TGTGCCAGCAGTGGTTATTACGAGCAGTACTTC. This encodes CASSGYYEQYF.

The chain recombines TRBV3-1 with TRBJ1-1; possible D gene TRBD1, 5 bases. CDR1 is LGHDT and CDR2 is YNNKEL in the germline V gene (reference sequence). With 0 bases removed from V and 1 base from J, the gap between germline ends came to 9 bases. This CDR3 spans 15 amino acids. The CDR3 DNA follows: TGTGCCAGCAGCCAAGATTTGACAGCGAACACTGAAGCTTTCTTT. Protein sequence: CASSQDLTANTEAFF.

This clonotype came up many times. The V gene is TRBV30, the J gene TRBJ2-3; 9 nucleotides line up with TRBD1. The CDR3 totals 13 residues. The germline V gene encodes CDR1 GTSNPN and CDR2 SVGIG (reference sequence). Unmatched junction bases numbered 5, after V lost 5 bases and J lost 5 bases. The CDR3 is CAWGGTGLDTQYF. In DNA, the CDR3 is TGTGCCTGGGGCGGGACAGGGTTAGATACGCAGTATTTT.